This TCR beta chain was identified in a study of CD8+CD57+ T cells in acquired aplastic anemia. Study-wide context: The DNA of sorted CD4+ and CD8+ cells averaged about 3 ug.

Details on this clonotype: Its antigen is unidentified.

An expansion of CD8+CD57+ cells by flow cytometry had been shown in patients chosen for sequencing. Every patient had severe acquired aplastic anemia. At blood sampling, none of the patients had yet received therapy. Points from the study as a whole: Patients and controls shared 25 to 35 CD8+ CDR3 sequences, highly expressed in patients.

Genomic DNA provided the template from which TCR beta VDJ and CDR3 profiles were obtained. TCRdb fed the reads into MiXCR, producing one record per CDR3 protein. The sample records roughly 160,000 distinct CDR3 sequences, 65% to 75% being singletons. The sample taken for sequencing was sorted CD4+, CD8+, or CD8+CD57+ T cells (not recorded which) from PBMCs. This TCR was recovered from a human donor with aplastic anemia.

CDR3 nucleotide sequence: TGTGCCAGCAGCTTATACACCGGGGAGCTGTTTTTT. Protein sequence: CASSLYTGELFF. The chain is built from TRBV7-8 and TRBJ2-2, with no clear D. The V gene's germline CDR1 is SGHVS and CDR2 FQNEAQ. V was shortened by 2 bases and J by 3 bases, with 1 base between the two germline ends. The CDR3 is 12 amino acids.